One T cell receptor beta chain is described in this entry. Per the germline V gene, CDR1 is SGHDT and CDR2 is YYEEEE. Trimming removed 2 bases from V and 4 bases from J; junction bases left unmatched: 6. CDR3 length: 15 residues. This sample is part of a study of technical replicates of blood from a few donors. The assay was immunoSEQ multiplex PCR, and TCRdb's table has in-frame clones only and misses some. Here the sample spans about 70,000 clones, 85% to 95% being singletons. The sample taken for sequencing was T cells isolated from PBMCs. This TCR was sampled from a human donor in good health. The chain couples TRBV5-6 to TRBJ2-7; 10 bases agree with TRBD1. CDR3 coding DNA: TGTGCCAGCAGCTTACCCGGGACAGGGGAATACGAGCAGTACTTC. It translates to CASSLPGTGEYEQYF.